This T cell receptor beta chain emerged from a study of PD-1 blockade in classical Hodgkin lymphoma. Study findings and constraints: A significant rise in TCR diversity was seen by C4D1 for CD4+ cells but not for CD8+ cells.

Method: immunoSEQ multiplex PCR; TCRdb's copy keeps in-frame clones and lacks some. The sample contains over 9,000 clones, roughly 80% of which appear only once. In the case of this clone: Its matching antigen is unknown.

Every patient was affected by relapse after autologous stem cell transplantation, while exposure to brentuximab vedotin was not uniform. Isolated CD8+ T cells were derived from thawed PBMCs through magnetic negative selection. V dropped 2 bases and J dropped 8 bases, with 6 bases sitting between them. Germline CDR1 and CDR2: SGHAT and FQNNGV. The CDR3 consists of 11 residues. This specimen was CD8+ T cells from blood, taken at baseline. The sequence came from a human donor with classical Hodgkin lymphoma. The chain is built from TRBV11-2 and TRBJ1-2; D unclear. CDR3 protein: CASSLIFGYTF. DNA of the CDR3: TGTGCCAGCAGCTTAATATTCGGCTACACCTTC.